The sequence of this T cell receptor beta chain was determined in a study of neurological immune-mediated disorders (dated 2019 in TCRdb). In terms of the full investigation: Among the 35 or so multiple sclerosis patients, relapsing-remitting MS was present in some 31 and secondary progressive MS was present in 3. The 95 to 110 TCR-beta libraries covered PBMC samples along with longitudinal samples, technical triplicates, and paired sorted CD4+ and CD8+ T-cell subsets. Each longitudinal HAM/TSP and healthy donor was sampled at 3 time-points spaced at roughly 3-40 month intervals. The study compared peripheral blood TCR-beta repertoires of HTLV-I-associated myelopathy (HAM/TSP) patients, multiple sclerosis patients and healthy controls using UMI-based sequencing. The cohort included 60 to 70 subjects: approximately 15 with HAM/TSP, about 34 with multiple sclerosis, and roughly 20 healthy controls. The paper's findings and limits, for the study overall: No identical CDR3 amino acid sequences were found to be shared among expanded clones across subjects, suggesting that TCR-beta repertoires were private in all groups. In phylogenetic analysis, the repertoires of 18 of 34 MS patients grouped into a cluster of related CDR3 sequences, which suggests a possible signature at the repertoire level. No clinical or MRI features were associated with the MS cluster, and the authors said that larger cohorts are needed. The highest TCR clonal expansion was observed in HAM/TSP patients, whereas the lowest was observed in MS patients, even when compared with healthy controls.

This clonotype was seen at least ten times. This receptor's antigen is unknown. Base qualities are not recorded, but no much larger clone differs from it by a single base. Per the publication, the time point label means: longitudinal time-point 1 (baseline). For the unsorted PBMC libraries, 2 million PBMCs were stored in RNAlater at -80 degrees C until RNA extraction and were used to generate the libraries. The multiple sclerosis patients were enrolled in a US clinical protocol that evaluated disease progression with magnetic resonance imaging. Peripheral blood was subjected to Ficoll-Hypaque density gradient centrifugation to isolate PBMCs, which were then cryopreserved in liquid nitrogen. cDNA was synthesized by template-switch 5'RACE using a primer with a 10-nucleotide random unique molecular identifier that tagged each TCR transcript. Over 180 million TCR-beta sequences, covering 15-18 subjects, were produced in each sequencing run. The RNeasy kit was used to extract total RNA. Using the KAPA Real-time Library Amplification kit, TCR-beta VDJ regions were amplified with primers for the TCR constant region and the 5'RACE anchor. Sample indexes and Illumina adaptors were added in a first PCR, after which library yield was increased in a second PCR. After Ampure bead purification, the roughly 650 bp TCR product was size-selected on a 2% E-gel SizeSelection system. Before pooling, library quality was checked on a Bioanalyzer, concentration was measured with Qubit, and libraries were quantified with the Kapa Library Quantification kit. Paired-end 2 x 150 bp sequencing of the libraries was performed on an Illumina HiSeq 2500. To increase sequence diversity, roughly 23-30% phiX was spiked into each library pool. Per the source publication's procedure: The quality-filtered reads were processed with the UMI-based MiGEC pipeline, whose error correction step removed more than 85% of the raw TCR sequences. VDJ genes were aligned to IMGT germline references, and clonotypes were defined by unique CDR3 amino acid sequence plus V-J genes. VDJtools evaluated clonal expansion, Shannon diversity and CDR3 relatedness (CalcPairwiseDistances, ClusterSamples); CLCbio workbench built phylogenetic trees. Clones with at least 8 unique UMIs were defined as expanded, with this threshold being based on coefficient-of-variation modelling across technical triplicates. TCRdb applied fastp at Q25 and MiXCR to the public reads, then kept only in-frame beta chains. A single entry per CDR3 protein holds the most common genes and DNA from its merged rows. These V and J calls originate from TCRdb's pipeline instead of the authors' own analysis. Within this sample are 35,000 to 45,000 distinct CDR3 sequences, with under 4% of them counted one time only. Roughly 8.2% of the sample rests with the top ten.

This clonotype was sampled from a woman aged 55 to 70 with multiple sclerosis. Sequenced input: PBMCs.

CDR3 sequence: CSASHLGTGVYEQYF. The nucleotide sequence is TGCAGTGCTAGCCACCTAGGGACAGGGGTCTACGAGCAGTACTTC. The V gene is TRBV20-1 and the J gene is TRBJ2-7; 10 central bases correspond to TRBD1. Via the germline V gene (reference sequence), CDR1 is DFQATT and CDR2 SNEGSKA. The CDR3, cysteine through phenylalanine, is 15 amino acids long. Only the CDR3 DNA stays, 45 bases, in frame from base 1. V is pruned by 3 bases and J by 3 bases, leaving 8 bases of the junction without a gene match.